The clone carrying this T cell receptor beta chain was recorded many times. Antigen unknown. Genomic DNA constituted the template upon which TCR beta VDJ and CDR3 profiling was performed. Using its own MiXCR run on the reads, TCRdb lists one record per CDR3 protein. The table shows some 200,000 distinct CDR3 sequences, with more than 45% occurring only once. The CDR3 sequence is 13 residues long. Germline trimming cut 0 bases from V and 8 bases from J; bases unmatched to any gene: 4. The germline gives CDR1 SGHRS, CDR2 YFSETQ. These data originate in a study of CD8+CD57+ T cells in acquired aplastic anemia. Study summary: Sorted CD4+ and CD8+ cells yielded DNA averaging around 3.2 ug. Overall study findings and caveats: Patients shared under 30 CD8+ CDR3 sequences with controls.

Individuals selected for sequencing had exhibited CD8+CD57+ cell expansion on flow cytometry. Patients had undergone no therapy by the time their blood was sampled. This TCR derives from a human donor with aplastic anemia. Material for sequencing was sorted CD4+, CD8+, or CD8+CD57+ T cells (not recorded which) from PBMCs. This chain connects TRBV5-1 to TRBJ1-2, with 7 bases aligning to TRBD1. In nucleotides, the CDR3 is TGCGCCAGCAGCTTGGACAGGGGAGGAGGCTACACCTTC. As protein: CASSLDRGGGYTF.